The clone carrying this T cell receptor (beta chain) was recorded a few times. Its antigen is undetermined. The entry originates in a study of cytomegalovirus exposure and HLA in healthy donors. Study results and caveats: TCR beta V- and J-gene trimming, according to a later analysis, was linked to a missense DCLRE1C variant. The majority of CMV-associated TCR beta chains were reported as apparently HLA-restricted in a later analysis. 16,951 TCR beta sequences were associated with HLA alleles at 0.05 false discovery rate in a later analysis. Common viral pathogens were later found to be apparently linked to several of the most significant clusters.

V was pared by 8 bases and J by 6 bases, with 25 bases between. The germline V gene encodes CDR1 GTSNPN and CDR2 SVGIG (reference sequence). The length of the CDR3 is 16 residues. Vbeta (60) and Jbeta (13) primers were used in the PCR. Clones were read by immunoSEQ multiplex PCR, and TCRdb kept only the in-frame ones, dropping some. This sample yields some 180,000 clones, of which over 65% are seen a single time; 3% to 4.5% belongs to the top ten. Sequencing was performed on PBMCs. The chain has TRBV30 and TRBJ2-2; D is possibly TRBD2 (5 bases). This sequence originates from a woman aged 55-70 years in good health and CMV-seropositive. The CDR3 DNA sequence: TGTGCCACGATAGCCCGTGGGGAGCGGCGAGCCGGGGAGCTGTTTTTT. Encoded protein: CATIARGERRAGELFF.